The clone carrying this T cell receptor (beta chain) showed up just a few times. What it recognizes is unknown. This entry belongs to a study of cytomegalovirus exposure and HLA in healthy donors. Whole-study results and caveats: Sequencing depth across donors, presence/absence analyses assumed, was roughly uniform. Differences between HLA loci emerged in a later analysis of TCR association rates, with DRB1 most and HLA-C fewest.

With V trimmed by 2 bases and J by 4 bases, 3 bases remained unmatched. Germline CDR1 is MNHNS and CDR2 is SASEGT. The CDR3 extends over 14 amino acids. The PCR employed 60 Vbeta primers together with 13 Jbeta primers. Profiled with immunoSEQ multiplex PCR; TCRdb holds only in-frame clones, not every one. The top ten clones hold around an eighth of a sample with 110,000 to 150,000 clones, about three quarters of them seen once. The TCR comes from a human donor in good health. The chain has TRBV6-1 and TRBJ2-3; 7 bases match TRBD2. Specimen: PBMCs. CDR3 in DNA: TGTGCCAGCAGTGAAACTAGCGAAGCAGATACGCAGTATTTT. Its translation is CASSETSEADTQYF.